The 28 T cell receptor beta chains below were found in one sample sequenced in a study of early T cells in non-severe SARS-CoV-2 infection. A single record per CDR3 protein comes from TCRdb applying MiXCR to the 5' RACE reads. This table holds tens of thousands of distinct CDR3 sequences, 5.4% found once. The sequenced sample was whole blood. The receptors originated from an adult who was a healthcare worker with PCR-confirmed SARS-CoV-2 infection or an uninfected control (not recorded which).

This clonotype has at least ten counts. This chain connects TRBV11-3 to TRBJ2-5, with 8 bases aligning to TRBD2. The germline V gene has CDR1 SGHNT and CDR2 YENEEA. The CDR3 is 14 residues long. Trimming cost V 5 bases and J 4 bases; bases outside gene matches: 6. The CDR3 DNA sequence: TGTGCCAGCAGCAGCGGCGGGGGGATAGAGACCCAGTACTTC. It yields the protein CASSSGGGIETQYF. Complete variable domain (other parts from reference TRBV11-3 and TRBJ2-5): EAGVVQSPRYKIIEKKQPVAFWCNPISGHNTLYWYLQNLGQGPELLIRYENEEAVDDSQLPKDRFSAERLKGVDSTLKIQPAELGDSAVYLCASSSGGGIETQYFGPGTRLLVL.

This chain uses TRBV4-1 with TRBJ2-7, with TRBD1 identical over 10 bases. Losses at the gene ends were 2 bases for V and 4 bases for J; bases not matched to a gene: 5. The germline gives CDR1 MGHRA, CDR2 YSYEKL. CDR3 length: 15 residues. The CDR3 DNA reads TGCGCCAGCAGCCAATCGGACAGGGGGACATACGAGCAGTACTTC. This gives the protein CASSQSDRGTYEQYF.

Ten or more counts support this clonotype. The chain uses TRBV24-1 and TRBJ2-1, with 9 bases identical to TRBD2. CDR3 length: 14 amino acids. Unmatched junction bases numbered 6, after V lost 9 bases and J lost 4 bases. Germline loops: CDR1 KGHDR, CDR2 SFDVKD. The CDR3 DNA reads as TGTGCCACCGAGCTAGCGGGACCTTACAATGAGCAGTTCTTC. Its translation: CATELAGPYNEQFF.

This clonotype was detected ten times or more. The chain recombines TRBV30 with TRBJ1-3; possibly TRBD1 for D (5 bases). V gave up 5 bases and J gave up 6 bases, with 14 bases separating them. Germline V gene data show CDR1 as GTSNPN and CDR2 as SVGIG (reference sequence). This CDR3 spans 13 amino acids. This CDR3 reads CAWGSGTENTIYF. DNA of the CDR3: TGTGCCTGGGGATCAGGGACTGAAAACACCATATATTTT.

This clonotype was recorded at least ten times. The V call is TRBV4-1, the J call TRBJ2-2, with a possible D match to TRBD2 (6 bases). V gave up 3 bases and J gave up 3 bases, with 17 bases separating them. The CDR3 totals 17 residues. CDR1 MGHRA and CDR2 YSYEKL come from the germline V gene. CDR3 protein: CASSQGYGSADTGELFF. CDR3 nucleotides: TGCGCCAGCAGCCAGGGTTACGGGAGTGCCGACACCGGGGAGCTGTTTTTT.

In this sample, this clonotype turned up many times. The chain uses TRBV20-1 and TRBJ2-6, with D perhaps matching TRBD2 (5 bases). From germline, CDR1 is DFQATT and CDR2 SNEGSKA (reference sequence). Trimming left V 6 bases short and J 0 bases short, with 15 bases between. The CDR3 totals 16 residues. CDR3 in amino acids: CSATGITASGANVLTF. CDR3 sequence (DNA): TGCAGTGCAACCGGGATCACCGCCTCTGGGGCCAACGTCCTGACTTTC.

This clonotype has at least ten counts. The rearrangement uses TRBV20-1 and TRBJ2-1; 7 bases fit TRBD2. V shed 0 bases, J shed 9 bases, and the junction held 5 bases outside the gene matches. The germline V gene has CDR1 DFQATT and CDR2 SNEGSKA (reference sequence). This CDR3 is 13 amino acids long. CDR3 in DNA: TGCAGTGCTAGAGATCGAGCGGGACGTGAGCAGTTCTTC. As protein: CSARDRAGREQFF.

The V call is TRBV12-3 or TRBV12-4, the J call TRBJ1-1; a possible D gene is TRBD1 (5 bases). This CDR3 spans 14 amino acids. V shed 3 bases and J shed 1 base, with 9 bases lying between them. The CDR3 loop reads CASSFARANTEAFF. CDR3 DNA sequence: TGTGCCAGCAGTTTTGCCAGGGCGAACACTGAAGCTTTCTTT.

The chain's CDR3 is CASSSNRITNEKLFF. In DNA form, the CDR3 reads TGTGCCAGCAGTTCTAACAGAATTACTAATGAAAAACTGTTTTTT. The chain is built from TRBV12-3 or TRBV12-4 and TRBJ1-4; unclear D gene. The CDR3 runs 15 residues. V lost 4 bases to trimming and J lost 2 bases, with 11 bases between them.

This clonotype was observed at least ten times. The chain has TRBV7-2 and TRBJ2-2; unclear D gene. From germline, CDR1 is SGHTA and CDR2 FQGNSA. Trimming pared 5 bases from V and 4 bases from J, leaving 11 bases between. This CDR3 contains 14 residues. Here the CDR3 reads CASSPLSGTGELFF. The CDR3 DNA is TGTGCCAGCAGCCCCCTTTCTGGCACCGGGGAGCTGTTTTTT.

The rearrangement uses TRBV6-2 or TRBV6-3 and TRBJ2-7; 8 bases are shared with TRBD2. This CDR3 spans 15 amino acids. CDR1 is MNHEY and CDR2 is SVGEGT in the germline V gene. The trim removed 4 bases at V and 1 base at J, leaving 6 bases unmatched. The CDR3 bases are TGTGCCAGCAGTTTAACTAGCGGAGGATCCTACGAGCAGTACTTC. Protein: CASSLTSGGSYEQYF.

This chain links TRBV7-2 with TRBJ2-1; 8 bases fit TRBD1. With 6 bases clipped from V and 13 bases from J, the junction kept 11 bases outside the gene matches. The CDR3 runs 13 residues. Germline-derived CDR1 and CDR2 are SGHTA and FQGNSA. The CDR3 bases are TGTGCCAGCAGGCCGGGACAGGCCCTAACCCAGTTCTTC. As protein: CASRPGQALTQFF.

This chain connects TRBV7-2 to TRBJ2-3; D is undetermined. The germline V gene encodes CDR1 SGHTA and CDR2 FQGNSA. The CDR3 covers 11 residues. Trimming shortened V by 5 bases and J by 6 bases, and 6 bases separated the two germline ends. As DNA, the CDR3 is TGTGCCAGCAGCCCGGCTGATACGCAGTATTTT. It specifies CASSPADTQYF.

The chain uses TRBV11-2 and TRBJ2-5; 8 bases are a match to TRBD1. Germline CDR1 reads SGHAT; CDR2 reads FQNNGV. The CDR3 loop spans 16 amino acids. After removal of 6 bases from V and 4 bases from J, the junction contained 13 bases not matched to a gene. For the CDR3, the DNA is TGTGCCAGCAGTTCCGGTGGCAGGGGGCTTGGAGAGACCCAGTACTTC. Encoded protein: CASSSGGRGLGETQYF.

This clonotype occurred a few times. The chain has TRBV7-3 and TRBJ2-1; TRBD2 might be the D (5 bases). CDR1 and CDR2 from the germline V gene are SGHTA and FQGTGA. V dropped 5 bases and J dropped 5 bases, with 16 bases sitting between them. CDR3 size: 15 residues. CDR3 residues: CASSRTADPDNEQFF. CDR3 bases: TGTGCCAGCAGCCGGACTGCCGACCCAGACAATGAGCAGTTCTTC.

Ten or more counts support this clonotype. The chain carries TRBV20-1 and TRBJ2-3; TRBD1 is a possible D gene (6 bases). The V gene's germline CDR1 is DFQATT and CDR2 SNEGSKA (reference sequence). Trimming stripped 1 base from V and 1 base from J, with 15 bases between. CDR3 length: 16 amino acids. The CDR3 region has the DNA TGCAGTGCTAGAGGCCAACAGGGAGCGGGCACAGATACGCAGTATTTT. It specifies CSARGQQGAGTDTQYF.

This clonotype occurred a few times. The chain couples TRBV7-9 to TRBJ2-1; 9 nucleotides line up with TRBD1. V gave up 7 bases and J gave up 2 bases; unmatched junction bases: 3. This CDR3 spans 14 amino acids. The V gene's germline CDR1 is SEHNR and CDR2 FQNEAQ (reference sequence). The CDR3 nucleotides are TGTGCCAGCACCAGACAGGGGGCCTACAATGAGCAGTTCTTC. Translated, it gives CASTRQGAYNEQFF.

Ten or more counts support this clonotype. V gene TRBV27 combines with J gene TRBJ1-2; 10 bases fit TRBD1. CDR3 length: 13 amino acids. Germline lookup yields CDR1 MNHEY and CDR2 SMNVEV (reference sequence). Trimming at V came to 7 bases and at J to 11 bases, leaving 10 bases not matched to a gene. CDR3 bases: TGTGCCAGCAAGGGACAGGGGACTTCACATTACACCTTC. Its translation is CASKGQGTSHYTF.

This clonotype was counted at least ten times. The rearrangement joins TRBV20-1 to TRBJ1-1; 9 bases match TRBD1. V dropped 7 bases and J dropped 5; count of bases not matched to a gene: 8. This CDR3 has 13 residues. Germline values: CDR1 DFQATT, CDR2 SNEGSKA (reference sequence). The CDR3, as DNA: TGCAGTGTGGGGACAGGGTGGAGGACTGAAGCTTTCTTT. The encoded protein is CSVGTGWRTEAFF.

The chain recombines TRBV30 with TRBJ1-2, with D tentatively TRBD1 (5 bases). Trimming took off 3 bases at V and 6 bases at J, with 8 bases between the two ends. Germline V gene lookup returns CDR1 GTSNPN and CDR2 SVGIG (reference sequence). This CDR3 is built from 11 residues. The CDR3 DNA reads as TGTGCCTGGAGCAGGGTAGATGGCTACACCTTC. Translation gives CAWSRVDGYTF.

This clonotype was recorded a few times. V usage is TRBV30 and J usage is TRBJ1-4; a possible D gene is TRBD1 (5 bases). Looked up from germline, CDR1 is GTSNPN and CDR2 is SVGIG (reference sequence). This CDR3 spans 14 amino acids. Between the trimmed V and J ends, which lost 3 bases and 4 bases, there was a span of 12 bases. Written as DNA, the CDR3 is TGTGCCTGGAGGAGGGGCAGTGGTAATGAAAAACTGTTTTTT. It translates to CAWRRGSGNEKLFF.

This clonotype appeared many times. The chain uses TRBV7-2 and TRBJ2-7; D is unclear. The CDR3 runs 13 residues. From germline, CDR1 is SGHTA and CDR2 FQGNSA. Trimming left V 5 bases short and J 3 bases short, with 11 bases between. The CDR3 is CASSPFQDYEQYF. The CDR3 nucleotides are TGTGCCAGCAGCCCCTTTCAGGACTACGAGCAGTACTTC.

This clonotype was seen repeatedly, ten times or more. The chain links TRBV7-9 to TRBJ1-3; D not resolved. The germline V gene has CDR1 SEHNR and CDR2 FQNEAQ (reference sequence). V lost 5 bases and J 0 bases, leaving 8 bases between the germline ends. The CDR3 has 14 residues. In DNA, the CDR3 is TGTGCCAGCAGCCCCGTCAGCTCTGGAAACACCATATATTTT. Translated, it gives CASSPVSSGNTIYF.

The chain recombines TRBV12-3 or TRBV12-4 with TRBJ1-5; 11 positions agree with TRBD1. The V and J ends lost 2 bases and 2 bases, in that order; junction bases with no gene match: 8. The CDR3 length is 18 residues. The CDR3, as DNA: TGTGCCAGCAGTTTACCGTGGACAGGGGGCCGAGGCAATCAGCCCCAGCATTTT. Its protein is CASSLPWTGGRGNQPQHF.

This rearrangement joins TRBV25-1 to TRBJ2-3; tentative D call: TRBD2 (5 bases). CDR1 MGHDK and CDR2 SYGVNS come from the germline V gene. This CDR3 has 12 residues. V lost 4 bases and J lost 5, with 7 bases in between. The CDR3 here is CASSVAGDTQYF. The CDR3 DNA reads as TGTGCCAGCAGTGTTGCGGGAGATACGCAGTATTTT.

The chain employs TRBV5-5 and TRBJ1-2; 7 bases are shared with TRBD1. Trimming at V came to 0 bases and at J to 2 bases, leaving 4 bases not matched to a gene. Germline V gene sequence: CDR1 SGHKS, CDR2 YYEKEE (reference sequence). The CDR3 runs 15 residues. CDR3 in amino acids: CASSLGTGTNYGYTF. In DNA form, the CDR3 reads TGTGCCAGCAGCTTGGGGACAGGTACCAACTATGGCTACACCTTC.

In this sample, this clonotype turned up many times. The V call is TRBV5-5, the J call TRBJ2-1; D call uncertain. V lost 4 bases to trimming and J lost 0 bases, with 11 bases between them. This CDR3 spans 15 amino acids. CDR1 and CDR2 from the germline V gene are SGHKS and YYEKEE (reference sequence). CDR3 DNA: TGTGCCAGCAGCATAGACTCCAGCTCCTACAATGAGCAGTTCTTC. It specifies CASSIDSSSYNEQFF.

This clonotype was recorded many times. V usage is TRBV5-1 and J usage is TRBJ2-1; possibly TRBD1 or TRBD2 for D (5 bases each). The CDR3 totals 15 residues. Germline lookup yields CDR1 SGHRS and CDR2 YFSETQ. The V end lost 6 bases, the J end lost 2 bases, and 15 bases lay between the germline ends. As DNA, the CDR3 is TGCGCCAGCACGCTTGGGTCGGGGCCCTACAATGAGCAGTTCTTC. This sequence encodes CASTLGSGPYNEQFF. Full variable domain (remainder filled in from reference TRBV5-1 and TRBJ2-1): KAGVTQTPRYLIKTRGQQVTLSCSPISGHRSVSWYQQTPGQGLQFLFEYFSETQRNKGNFPGRFSGRQFSNSRSEMNVSTLELGDSALYLCASTLGSGPYNEQFFGPGTRLTVL.